Listed below are T cell receptor beta chains from one sample, sequenced in a study of cytomegalovirus exposure and HLA in healthy donors. Only in-frame clones appear in the TCRdb table, and some are missing; sequencing was by immunoSEQ multiplex PCR. The repertoire holds roughly 100,000 clones, roughly three fifths seen once, with about 4.4% in the top ten. The sequenced material came from PBMCs. All receptors come from a human donor in good health. The CDR3 runs from the conserved cysteine through the conserved F or W. Each record gives: clone size, J gene, V gene, D gene, CDR3 protein, CDR3 DNA. The D gene is left open where the match is weak. Clone size is given for some rows only: seen once, a few or many times, or a class if the clone is expanded.

- TRBJ2-1 TRBV30 TRBD1 CAWSVSRRQGFGNEQFF TGTGCCTGGAGTGTTTCCCGGAGACAGGGGTTCGGCAATGAGCAGTTCTTC
- TRBJ1-1 TRBV11-2 - CASSLSPGVGTEAFF TGTGCCAGCAGCTTATCCCCAGGGGTGGGCACTGAAGCTTTCTTT
- TRBJ2-7 TRBV9 - CASSVGAGHYEQYF TGTGCCAGCAGCGTAGGAGCGGGACATTACGAGCAGTACTTC
- TRBJ2-7 TRBV5-5 - CASSLRGFEQYF TGTGCCAGCAGCTTGAGGGGTTTCGAGCAGTACTTC
- TRBJ2-7 TRBV16 - CASSQSTYEQYF TGTGCCAGCAGCCAATCCACCTACGAGCAGTACTTC
- TRBJ1-4 TRBV28 TRBD1 CASSLWTGEGEKLFF TGTGCCAGCAGTCTCTGGACAGGGGAAGGGGAAAAACTGTTTTTT
- TRBJ1-5 TRBV18 - CASSPGGHYNQPQHF TGTGCCAGCTCACCAGGGGGACATTACAATCAGCCCCAGCATTTT
- TRBJ2-3 TRBV18 - CASSPATRATDTQYF TGTGCCAGCTCACCTGCGACTAGAGCCACAGATACGCAGTATTTT
- TRBJ2-3 TRBV5-1 - CASSLGPGIDTQYF TGCGCCAGCAGCTTGGGGCCAGGGATAGATACGCAGTATTTT
- TRBJ2-1 TRBV15 TRBD2 CATSTGLAGTDEQFF TGTGCCACCAGCACTGGACTAGCGGGAACGGATGAGCAGTTCTTC
- TRBJ2-2 TRBV28 TRBD2 CASSEPGGGNPGELFF TGTGCCAGCAGCGAACCGGGAGGAGGTAATCCCGGGGAGCTGTTTTTT
- TRBJ1-2 TRBV9 TRBD1 CASSVLDREGYTF TGTGCCAGCAGCGTCCTTGACAGGGAAGGCTACACCTTC
few TRBJ2-5 TRBV28 TRBD1 CASLTYGTVGEETQYF TGTGCCAGCTTGACCTATGGGACAGTCGGTGAAGAGACCCAGTACTTC
- TRBJ1-5 TRBV7-8 - CASSLGAGPWPQHF TGTGCCAGCAGCTTAGGGGCAGGGCCATGGCCCCAGCATTTT
few TRBJ2-5 TRBV28 TRBD2 CASSLTGGGQETQYF TGTGCCAGCAGTTTAACCGGGGGGGGGCAAGAGACCCAGTACTTC
- TRBJ1-2 TRBV19 - CASRSPGNYGYTF TGTGCCAGCCGATCCCCGGGAAACTATGGCTACACCTTC
few TRBJ1-5 TRBV28 - CASSFAGGNQPQHF TGTGCCAGCAGTTTCGCCGGGGGCAATCAGCCCCAGCATTTT
- TRBJ1-5 TRBV28 - CASSPRGAGQPQHF TGTGCCAGCAGTCCCCGGGGGGCCGGTCAGCCCCAGCATTTT
- TRBJ2-1 TRBV12-5 - CASAAQGGSSYNEQFF TGTGCTAGTGCCGCCCAAGGAGGCAGCTCCTACAATGAGCAGTTCTTC
- TRBJ2-1 TRBV11-2 - CASSSDYLARGYNEQFF TGTGCCAGCAGCTCGGACTATCTTGCCCGGGGGTACAATGAGCAGTTCTTC
- TRBJ2-2 TRBV28 - CACTPVNGELFF TGTGCCTGCACCCCGGTTAACGGGGAGCTGTTTTTT
- TRBJ2-3 TRBV6-5 - CASTRDSSTDTQYF TGTGCCAGCACCCGCGACAGCAGCACAGATACGCAGTATTTT
- TRBJ1-2 TRBV28 - CASGTGPLGYTF TGTGCCAGTGGCACAGGGCCCTTAGGCTACACCTTC
- TRBJ1-4 TRBV19 - CASSPWTAPNEKLFF TGTGCCAGTAGTCCTTGGACAGCTCCTAATGAAAAACTGTTTTTT
- TRBJ2-1 TRBV5-4 - CASSSPRENEQFF TGTGCCAGCAGCTCCCCTAGAGAGAATGAGCAGTTCTTC
- TRBJ2-1 TRBV5-5 TRBD2 CASARLAGGNYNEQFF TGTGCCAGCGCAAGACTAGCGGGGGGTAATTACAATGAGCAGTTCTTC
few TRBJ2-3 TRBV19 - CASSMGLVSTDTQYF TGTGCCAGTAGTATGGGGCTGGTTAGCACAGATACGCAGTATTTT
- TRBJ2-5 TRBV5-1 TRBD2 CASSRGLAGSETQYF TGCGCCAGCTCCAGGGGACTAGCGGGGTCAGAGACCCAGTACTTC
- TRBJ2-7 TRBV28 TRBD2 CASRLGLAGVNEQYF TGTGCCAGCAGACTGGGACTAGCGGGAGTGAACGAGCAGTACTTC
- TRBJ2-1 TRBV28 TRBD2 CASSLGLTSGTLSSYNEQFF TGTGCCAGCAGTCTGGGGTTGACTAGCGGGACCCTGAGCTCCTACAATGAGCAGTTCTTC
- TRBJ2-1 TRBV9 - CASSVEGDDRYNEQFF TGTGCCAGCAGCGTAGAGGGGGATGACAGATACAATGAGCAGTTCTTC
- TRBJ2-2 TRBV19 - CASSIPGWTGELFF TGTGCCAGTAGTATTCCGGGTTGGACCGGGGAGCTGTTTTTT
- TRBJ2-1 TRBV7-9 - CASSLDKKAAVSLGEQFF TGTGCCAGCAGCTTAGACAAGAAGGCAGCGGTTTCCCTCGGTGAGCAGTTCTTC
few TRBJ1-1 TRBV5-1 - CASSLISGTEAFF TGCGCCAGCAGCTTGATATCGGGAACTGAAGCTTTCTTT
once TRBJ2-1 TRBV6-1 - CASSATRGSEQFF TGTGCCAGCAGTGCGACTAGAGGCAGTGAGCAGTTCTTC
- TRBJ2-7 TRBV15 TRBD1 CATSRSGQGSLNEQYF TGTGCCACCAGCAGGTCCGGACAGGGTAGCCTCAACGAGCAGTACTTC
- TRBJ2-3 TRBV7-9 - CASNGVGDTQYF TGTGCCAGCAACGGGGTCGGGGATACGCAGTATTTT
- TRBJ2-7 TRBV30 - CAWSGGAYEQYF TGTGCCTGGAGTGGTGGAGCCTACGAGCAGTACTTC
once TRBJ2-7 TRBV30 - CACLRDFNYEQYF TGTGCCTGTCTCAGGGACTTTAATTACGAGCAGTACTTC
- TRBJ2-1 TRBV4-1 - CASSQGRGSDYNEQFF TGCGCCAGCAGCCAAGGAAGGGGGTCAGATTACAATGAGCAGTTCTTC